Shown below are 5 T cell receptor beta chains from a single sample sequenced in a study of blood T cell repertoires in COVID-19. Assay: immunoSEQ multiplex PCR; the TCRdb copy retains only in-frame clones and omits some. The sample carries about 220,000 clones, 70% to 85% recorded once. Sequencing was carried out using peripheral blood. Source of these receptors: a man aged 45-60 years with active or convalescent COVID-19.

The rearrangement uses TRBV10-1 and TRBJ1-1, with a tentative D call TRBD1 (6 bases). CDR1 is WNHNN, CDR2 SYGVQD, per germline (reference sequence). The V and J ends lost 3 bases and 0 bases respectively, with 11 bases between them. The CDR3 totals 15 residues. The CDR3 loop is CASSDRGHLNTEAFF. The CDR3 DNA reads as TGCGCCAGCAGTGACCGGGGACACCTGAACACTGAAGCTTTCTTT.

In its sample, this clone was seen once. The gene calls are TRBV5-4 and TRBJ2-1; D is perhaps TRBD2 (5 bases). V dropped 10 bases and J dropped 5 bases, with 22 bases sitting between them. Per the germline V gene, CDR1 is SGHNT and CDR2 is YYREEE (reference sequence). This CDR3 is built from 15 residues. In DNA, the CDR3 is TGTGCCGGGTCCCGCGATGCCAGCGGCAACAATGAGCAGTTCTTC. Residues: CAGSRDASGNNEQFF.

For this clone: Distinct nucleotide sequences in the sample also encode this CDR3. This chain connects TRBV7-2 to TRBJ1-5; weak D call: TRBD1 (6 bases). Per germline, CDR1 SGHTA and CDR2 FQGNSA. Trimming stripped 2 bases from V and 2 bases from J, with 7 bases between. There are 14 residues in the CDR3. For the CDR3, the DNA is TGTGCCAGCAGCTTAAACAGGGGCAATCAGCCCCAGCATTTT. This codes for CASSLNRGNQPQHF.

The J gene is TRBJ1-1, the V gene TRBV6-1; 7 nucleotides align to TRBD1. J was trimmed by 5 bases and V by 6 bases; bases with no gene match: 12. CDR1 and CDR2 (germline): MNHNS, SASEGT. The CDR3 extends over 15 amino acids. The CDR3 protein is CASSARGQEGTEAFF. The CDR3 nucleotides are TGTGCCAGCAGCGCTAGGGGGCAGGAAGGGACTGAAGCTTTCTTT.

In nucleotides, the CDR3 is TGCGCCAGCAGCACCGGGACAGGCTATGAAAAACTGTTTTTT. Its protein product is CASSTGTGYEKLFF. This sequence joins TRBV5-1 and TRBJ1-4; 8 bases align to TRBD1. Germline V lookup: CDR1 SGHRS, CDR2 YFSETQ. The CDR3 is made up of 14 amino acids. Losses at the gene ends were 4 bases for V and 6 bases for J; bases not matched to a gene: 5.